This T cell receptor (beta chain) was retrieved from a study of shared clonotypes between healthy human individuals. The protocol was immunoSEQ multiplex PCR, while the TCRdb copy is restricted to in-frame clones and leaves out a portion. The table records hundreds of thousands of clones, 72% of them present only once. Study observations and caveats: As a rule, naive subsets had a larger estimated richness than memory subsets. Depth was large, yet rarefaction showed that sorted-subset sequencing was incomplete.

Germline V gene sequence: CDR1 MNHEY, CDR2 SMNVEV (reference sequence). V lost 5 bases and J lost 0, with 23 bases in between. The CDR3 consists of 19 residues. This clone was counted many times. The antigen is unknown. Source material: memory CD4+ T cells sorted from blood. As for subset: CD45RA-negative fraction. This TCR was sampled from a woman in her twenties or thirties in good health. V usage is TRBV27 and J usage is TRBJ1-5; the D gene is possibly TRBD1 (5 bases). CDR3 region: CASSGRGLPNFYSNQPQHF. The DNA of the CDR3 is TGTGCCAGCAGTGGAAGGGGCCTCCCAAACTTTTATAGCAATCAGCCCCAGCATTTT.